This TCR beta chain emerged from a study of cytotoxic CD8 clonotypes in ibrutinib-treated CLL. This clone was recorded once. The CDR3 has 16 residues. CDR1 is MNHNS, CDR2 SASEGT, per germline. The junction had 5 bases not matched to a gene; V was cut back by 2 bases and J by 0 bases. The assay was immunoSEQ multiplex PCR, and TCRdb's table has in-frame clones only and misses some. The table records about 140,000 clones, 75% to 85% of them present only once. The sequence was collected from a human donor with chronic lymphocytic leukemia. The rearrangement uses TRBV6-1 and TRBJ2-3, with TRBD2 matching 7 bases. The sample here was PBMCs, taken after 36 months of ibrutinib treatment. CDR3 DNA: TGTGCCAGCAGTGAATTGAGTAGCGGGAGCACAGATACGCAGTATTTT. Its protein is CASSELSSGSTDTQYF.